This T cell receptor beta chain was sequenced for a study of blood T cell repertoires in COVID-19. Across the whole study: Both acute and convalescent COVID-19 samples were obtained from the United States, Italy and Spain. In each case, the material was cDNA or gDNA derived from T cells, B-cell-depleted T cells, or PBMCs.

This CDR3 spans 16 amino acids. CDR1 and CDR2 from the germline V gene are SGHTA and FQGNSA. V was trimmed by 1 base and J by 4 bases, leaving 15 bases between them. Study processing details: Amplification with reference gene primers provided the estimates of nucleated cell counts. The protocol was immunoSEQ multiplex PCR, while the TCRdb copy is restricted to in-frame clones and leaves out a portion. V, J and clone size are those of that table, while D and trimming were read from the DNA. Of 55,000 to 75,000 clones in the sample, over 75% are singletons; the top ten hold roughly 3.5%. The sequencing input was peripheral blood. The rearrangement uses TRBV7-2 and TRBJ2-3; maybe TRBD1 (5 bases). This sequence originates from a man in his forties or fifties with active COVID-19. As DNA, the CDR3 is TGTGCCAGCAGCTTAGAGGGGTGGTATAGGTCAGATACGCAGTATTTT. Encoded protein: CASSLEGWYRSDTQYF.